Presented here are 16 T cell receptor beta chains from one specimen sequenced in a study of shared clonotypes between healthy human individuals. Some clones are missing from TCRdb's copy, which holds only in-frame ones; the method was immunoSEQ multiplex PCR. The repertoire holds over a million clones, 75% to 80% seen once, with 0.5% to 0.65% in the top ten. The sample comprised memory CD4+ T cells from PBMCs. Stated subset: CD45RA-negative fraction. These receptors all stem from a man aged 18 to 29 in good health. Some clones in this sample may be carry-over from other donors' samples.

This clone was seen once. The chain carries TRBV5-3 and TRBJ2-7, with 13 bases identical to TRBD2. TRBV5-3 is known as an ORF, though its function is uncertain. The V gene end was trimmed by 3 bases and the J gene end by 3 bases; junction bases not matched to a gene: 9. The CDR3 totals 17 residues. The CDR3 nucleotides are TGTGCCAGAAGCTCCGCCGGACTAGCGGGAGCGGTCTACGAGCAGTACTTC. The encoded protein is CARSSAGLAGAVYEQYF.

The chain couples TRBV15 to TRBJ2-2, with TRBD1 identical over 8 bases. Germline lookup yields CDR1 LNHNV and CDR2 YYDKDF (reference sequence). The CDR3 sequence is 14 residues long. V trimming: 0 bases; J trimming: 6 bases; junction bases outside the gene matches: 0. The CDR3, as DNA: TGTGCCACCAGCAGAGACAGGGGGCCCGGGGAGCTGTTTTTT. Protein product: CATSRDRGPGELFF. Based on the CDR3 plus reference TRBV15 and TRBJ2-2, the full variable domain is DAMVIQNPRYQVTQFGKPVTLSCSQTLNHNVMYWYQQKSSQAPKLLFHYYDKDFNNEADTPDNFQSRRPNTSFCFLDIRSPGLGDTAMYLCATSRDRGPGELFFGEGSRLTVL.

CDR3 nucleotide sequence: TGTGCCAGCAGTTACGTGGGGGAGGGTCAGCCCCAGCATTTT. It encodes CASSYVGEGQPQHF. This rearrangement joins TRBV6-5 to TRBJ1-5; TRBD1 might be the D (5 bases). This CDR3 comprises 14 residues. V was pared by 2 bases and J by 6 bases, with 11 bases between. The germline CDR1 and CDR2 sequences are MNHEY and SVGAGI.

The table lists this clone with a count of one. The CDR3 DNA is TGCGCCAGCAGCTTGAGACAGGGGGCGGACGGCTACACCTTC. The encoded protein is CASSLRQGADGYTF. This chain uses TRBV5-1 with TRBJ1-2; 10 bases are shared with TRBD1. With V trimmed by 1 base and J by 8 bases, 5 bases remained unmatched. Germline lookup yields CDR1 SGHRS and CDR2 YFSETQ. CDR3 length equals 14 residues.

The chain has TRBV9 and TRBJ1-5, with D tentatively TRBD1 (5 bases). The V and J ends lost 2 bases and 6 bases respectively, with 12 bases between them. The CDR3 runs 14 residues. Per the germline V gene, CDR1 is SGDLS and CDR2 is YYNGEE. CDR3 nucleotides: TGTGCCAGCAGCGTTGGGGGTTCGGGTCAGCCCCAGCATTTT. It encodes CASSVGGSGQPQHF.

This clone was counted only a few times. A much bigger clone sits one base away, suggesting this may be a read error. The sample carries other DNA sequences with the same CDR3. The V and J genes are TRBV5-1 and TRBJ1-5; 9 nucleotides match TRBD1. V dropped 4 bases and J dropped 4; count of bases not matched to a gene: 3. The CDR3 has 14 residues. Per the germline V gene, CDR1 is SGHRS and CDR2 is YFSETQ. The CDR3 loop reads CASSPGTGNQPQHF. CDR3 in DNA: TGCGCCAGCAGCCCCGGGACAGGGAATCAGCCCCAGCATTTT.

About this clone: Other DNA sequences in the sample encode the same CDR3. The genes are TRBV5-1 and TRBJ2-7; D is unresolved. V was shortened by 0 bases and J by 7 bases, with 8 bases between the two germline ends. The CDR3 contains 12 residues. Germline loops: CDR1 SGHRS, CDR2 YFSETQ. For the CDR3, the DNA is TGCGCCAGCAGCTTGGCCCAAGGTGAGCAGTACTTC. As protein: CASSLAQGEQYF.

The chain employs TRBV12-5 and TRBJ2-5; perhaps TRBD1 as D (6 bases). The CDR3 is 13 amino acids. CDR1 is LGHNT, CDR2 FRNRAP, per germline. V was shortened by 5 bases and J by 5 bases, with 12 bases between the two germline ends. The CDR3 DNA is TGTGCTAGTGGTCAGGGGTCAGGGGAGACCCAGTACTTC. It translates to CASGQGSGETQYF.

The rearrangement links TRBV5-4 to TRBJ1-1, with D possibly TRBD1 on 5 matching bases. Germline V gene sequence: CDR1 SGHNT, CDR2 YYREEE (reference sequence). CDR3 length: 16 amino acids. Trimming removed 0 bases from V and 7 bases from J, with 19 bases in between. CDR3 bases: TGTGCCAGCAGCTTGGGCTCAGGCTCTAAGGGGTATGAAGCTTTCTTT. Amino acid sequence: CASSLGSGSKGYEAFF.

This clone was detected only a few times. CDR3 nucleotides: TGCAGCGTTGCCAGGCAGCTGAACACTGAAGCTTTCTTT. It translates to CSVARQLNTEAFF. The rearrangement uses TRBV29-1 and TRBJ1-1, with D unresolved. CDR1 and CDR2 from the germline V gene are SQVTM and ANQGSEA. The CDR3 loop spans 13 amino acids. V lost 4 bases to trimming and J lost 0 bases, with 9 bases between them.

This clone was counted at least ten times. This chain links TRBV2 with TRBJ2-2, with a weak D call TRBD1 (6 bases). Germline V lookup: CDR1 SNHLY, CDR2 FYNNEI. V was cut by 6 bases and J by 3 bases, with 17 bases left in between. This CDR3 contains 16 residues. The chain's CDR3 is CASRDSSRVHTGELFF. CDR3 nucleotide sequence: TGTGCCAGCAGGGACAGCAGCCGGGTGCACACCGGGGAGCTGTTTTTT.

The rearrangement uses TRBV7-2 and TRBJ1-3; TRBD1 aligns across 7 bases. The CDR3 is 15 amino acids. The junction had 4 bases not matched to a gene; V was cut back by 5 bases and J by 0 bases. CDR1 and CDR2 from the germline V gene are SGHTA and FQGNSA. For the CDR3, the DNA is TGTGCCAGCAGCATGGGACAGAACTCTGGAAACACCATATATTTT. Residues: CASSMGQNSGNTIYF.

In its sample, this clone was seen once. V and J are TRBV5-1 and TRBJ2-2; D gene ambiguous. Between the trimmed V and J ends, which lost 7 bases and 2 bases, there was a span of 6 bases. Germline CDR1 is SGHRS and CDR2 is YFSETQ. CDR3 length equals 12 residues. In DNA, the CDR3 is TGCGCCAGCCGGAACAACACCGGGGAGCTGTTTTTT. As protein: CASRNNTGELFF.

This chain joins TRBV6-1 and TRBJ2-7; the match to TRBD1 covers 9 bases. Germline loops: CDR1 MNHNS, CDR2 SASEGT. V lost 5 bases to trimming and J lost 5 bases; unmatched junction nucleotides: 7. The CDR3 extends over 14 amino acids. DNA of the CDR3: TGTGCCAGCAGTCAAACAGGGGGCGTCGACGAGCAGTACTTC. This gives the protein CASSQTGGVDEQYF.

The chain combines TRBV4-2 with TRBJ1-4; D gene ambiguous. CDR3 length equals 13 residues. Trimming left V 7 bases short and J 0 bases short, with 6 bases between. Germline V gene sequence: CDR1 LGHNA, CDR2 YNFKEQ. The CDR3 is CASTDTTNEKLFF. In nucleotides, the CDR3 is TGTGCCAGCACGGATACAACTAATGAAAAACTGTTTTTT.

V is TRBV30 and J is TRBJ2-7, with a possible D match to TRBD1 (5 bases). The germline gives CDR1 GTSNPN, CDR2 SVGIG (reference sequence). V lost 1 base and J lost 3, with 13 bases in between. The CDR3 is 14 residues long. CDR3 loop: CAWSAGHRLYEQYF. The CDR3 bases are TGTGCCTGGAGTGCCGGCCACAGGCTCTACGAGCAGTACTTC.